The 3 T cell receptor beta chains listed next were all sequenced from one sample in a study of shared clonotypes between healthy human individuals. Sequenced by immunoSEQ multiplex PCR; TCRdb stores in-frame clones only, minus some. The data show 550,000 to 800,000 clones, roughly 91% seen once. Sequencing was done on a sample of memory CD8+ T cells from PBMCs. Subset denoted: CD45RO+ cells pooled with CCR7-negative TemRA cells. The receptors shown here come from a man in his late teens or twenties in good health. Some clones in this sample may be carry-over from other donors' samples.

The chain has TRBV5-4 and TRBJ2-7; 7 bases match TRBD1. Losses at the gene ends were 3 bases for V and 2 bases for J; bases not matched to a gene: 5. Germline V gives CDR1 SGHNT, CDR2 YYREEE (reference sequence). This CDR3 has 14 amino acids. CDR3 region: CASSYRQGAYEQYF. CDR3 nucleotide sequence: TGTGCCAGCAGCTACCGACAGGGCGCCTACGAGCAGTACTTC.

The chain couples TRBV28 to TRBJ1-2, with TRBD1 matching 10 bases. Germline V CDR1 and CDR2: MDHEN, SYDVKM. The CDR3 has 12 residues. The V and J ends lost 10 bases and 5 bases, in that order; junction bases with no gene match: 4. The CDR3 DNA sequence: TGTGCCAAACTGGGACAGGGGTATGGCTACACCTTC. It translates to CAKLGQGYGYTF.

This chain joins TRBV27 and TRBJ2-3; D is perhaps TRBD2 (5 bases). Germline V CDR1 and CDR2: MNHEY, SMNVEV (reference sequence). Trimming removed 0 bases from V and 8 bases from J, with 12 bases in between. CDR3 length equals 14 residues. CDR3 sequence reads: CASSLSGNDVTQYF. CDR3 nucleotides: TGTGCCAGCAGTTTATCCGGGAATGATGTTACGCAGTATTTT.